This TCR beta chain was documented in a study of cytomegalovirus exposure and HLA in healthy donors. Study as a whole: There were about 86 million unique TCRs (from HLA-typed donors) in an early data release.

The CDR3 consists of 17 residues. CDR1 is LGHNA and CDR2 is YSLEER in the germline V gene. V trimming: 6 bases; J trimming: 9 bases; junction bases outside the gene matches: 18. The PCR ran on 60 Vbeta and 13 Jbeta primers. Here immunoSEQ multiplex PCR was the method, and the copy in TCRdb shows in-frame clones only, minus some. The table includes about 120,000 clones, 80% detected once. Study-level points and caveats: In a later analysis, HLA-associated beta chains showed higher expansion and lower generation probabilities than comparable chains. For cytomegalovirus status, the classifier reportedly gave diagnoses with high specificity and sensitivity.

This clone was recorded a few times. The antigen is undetermined. The chain carries TRBV4-3 and TRBJ2-1, with 9 bases matching TRBD2. Sequencing input: PBMCs. The sequence came from a female donor in good health and CMV-seropositive. The CDR3 loop is CASRGSAGGPNGVEQFF. In nucleotides, the CDR3 is TGCGCCAGCAGGGGCTCGGCGGGGGGGCCTAACGGCGTTGAGCAGTTCTTC.